The T cell receptor beta chain described here comes from a study of molecular identifiers for immune sequencing clone quantification. Previously described methods with listed TCR primers produced the bulk TCR libraries. MiXCR, applied by TCRdb to the PCR reads, yields one record per CDR3 protein. The sample carries a few hundred thousand distinct CDR3 sequences, about 25% recorded once. There are 16 residues in the CDR3. J was trimmed by 5 bases and V by 3 bases; bases with no gene match: 9. CDR1 and CDR2 (germline): LNHDA, SQIVND (reference sequence). V and J are TRBV19 and TRBJ2-2, with TRBD2 matching over 7 bases. Specimen: naive CD8+ T cells from blood, with Jurkat cell RNA spiked in. This sample's subset: FACS-sorted CD8+CD4-CCR7+CD45RA+ naive T cells. This TCR derives from a human donor in good health. Some libraries in this study had Jurkat cell RNA spiked in. In nucleotides, the CDR3 is TGTGCCAGTAGTATCATGGCAGGGAGGGGAACCGGGGAGCTGTTTTTT. Its protein is CASSIMAGRGTGELFF.